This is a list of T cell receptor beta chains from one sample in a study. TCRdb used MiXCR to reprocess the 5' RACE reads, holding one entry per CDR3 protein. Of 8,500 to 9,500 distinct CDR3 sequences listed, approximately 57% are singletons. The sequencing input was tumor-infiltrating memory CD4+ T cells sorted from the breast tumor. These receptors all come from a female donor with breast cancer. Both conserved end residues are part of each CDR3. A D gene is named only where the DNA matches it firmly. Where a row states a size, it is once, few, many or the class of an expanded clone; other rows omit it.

TGCGCCAGCAGCTTGTCTTCAGGGGCTGAAGCTTTCTTT	CASSLSSGAEAFF	NA	TRBV5-1	TRBJ1-1	NA
TGTGCCAGCAGCTTGAGGACAGGACCTAATCAGCCCCAGCATTTT	CASSLRTGPNQPQHF	NA	TRBV7-2	TRBJ1-5	TRBD1
TGTGCCAGCAGCCAAGTTCTAGGACTAGCGGGAGTATACGAGCAGTACTTC	CASSQVLGLAGVYEQYF	NA	TRBV4-2	TRBJ2-7	TRBD2
TGTGCCAGCACCAGATCGGGGGAGCTGTTTTTT	CASTRSGELFF	NA	TRBV12-3/TRBV12-4	TRBJ2-2	NA
TGTGCCAGCAGTGGACACGACAGGGGAAGCAATCAGCCCCAGCATTTT	CASSGHDRGSNQPQHF	NA	TRBV25-1	TRBJ1-5	TRBD1
TGTGCCAGCAGGATTGAGAGGGACAGAGCCAAAAACATTCAGTACTTC	CASRIERDRAKNIQYF	NA	TRBV12-3/TRBV12-4	TRBJ2-4	TRBD1
TGTGCCAGCAGTCGGACAGGGCGAACTGAAGCTTTCTTT	CASSRTGRTEAFF	NA	TRBV2	TRBJ1-1	TRBD1
TGTGCCAGCAACTTGGCTGAGGGGGCCGCTTTCTTT	CASNLAEGAAFF	NA	TRBV5-6	TRBJ1-1	TRBD1
TGTGCTAGCAGCTTAGTTTCTAGCGGAGAGACCCAGTACTTC	CASSLVSSGETQYF	large	TRBV7-7	TRBJ2-5	TRBD2
TGCAGCGTAGGAGGGAAGGGGAGCTCCTACAATGAGCAGTTCTTC	CSVGGKGSSYNEQFF	NA	TRBV29-1	TRBJ2-1	NA
TGTGCCAGCAGCGCCGGGACAGTTGGTAATGAGCAGTTCTTC	CASSAGTVGNEQFF	few	TRBV5-8	TRBJ2-1	TRBD1
TGTGCCAGCAGGAAAGACAGGGGGACCATCTACGAGCGGTACTTC	CASRKDRGTIYERYF	NA	TRBV6-5	TRBJ2-7	TRBD1
TGTGCCAGCAGCTTAGATCCCCTCTCTGGAAACACCATATATTTT	CASSLDPLSGNTIYF	few	TRBV11-2	TRBJ1-3	NA
TGTGCCAGCAGTGGACAGGGGAGAAACAATGAGCAGTTCTTC	CASSGQGRNNEQFF	NA	TRBV6-5	TRBJ2-1	TRBD1
TGTGCCAGCAGTTTCGGCGGGGATAGTGGCTACACCTTC	CASSFGGDSGYTF	once	TRBV7-2	TRBJ1-2	NA
TGTGCCAGCAGTATTCTAAGGACAGGGGGCAATCAGCCCCAGCATTTT	CASSILRTGGNQPQHF	few	TRBV12-3/TRBV12-4	TRBJ1-5	TRBD1
TGTGCCAGCAGCTTAGAAGAGACTAGCTACGAGCAGTACTTC	CASSLEETSYEQYF	few	TRBV7-2	TRBJ2-7	NA
TGCAGTGCTCAAAGCGGGAGGATCAATGAGCAGTTCTTC	CSAQSGRINEQFF	NA	TRBV20-1	TRBJ2-1	TRBD2
TGCAGTGCTCGGACAGGGGGGACCCAGTACTTC	CSARTGGTQYF	NA	TRBV20-1	TRBJ2-5	TRBD1
TGTGCCAGCATCCGCAGGGGGGGGACGAACACCGGGGAGCTGTTTTTT	CASIRRGGTNTGELFF	NA	TRBV11-2	TRBJ2-2	NA
TGTGCCAGCAGCTTAGCGCCGGGACTAGCGGGCACAGATACGCAGTATTTT	CASSLAPGLAGTDTQYF	NA	TRBV7-9	TRBJ2-3	TRBD2
TGCAGCGTTGTCAGGGACGTTGTTGGAGGGACCCAGTACTTC	CSVVRDVVGGTQYF	NA	TRBV29-1	TRBJ2-5	NA
TGTGCCAGCAGCCTCCGACTAGCGGGGGGGCTCTCCTACGAGCAGTACTTC	CASSLRLAGGLSYEQYF	NA	TRBV7-9	TRBJ2-7	TRBD2
TGTGCCAGCAGCCCTCTACCCACCCGAGACGAGCAGTACTTC	CASSPLPTRDEQYF	NA	TRBV7-6	TRBJ2-7	NA
TGCAGTGCTAGATTCGGGGGGGCTGACTATAATTCACCCCTCCACTTT	CSARFGGADYNSPLHF	few	TRBV20-1	TRBJ1-6	NA
TGTGCCAGCAGCGTCCGGACAGCCGCTGAAGCTTTCTTT	CASSVRTAAEAFF	few	TRBV6-2/TRBV6-3	TRBJ1-1	NA
TGTGCCAGCAGCTATGAACAGGGACGGGGGAATGAGCAGTTCTTC	CASSYEQGRGNEQFF	NA	TRBV5-5	TRBJ2-1	NA
TGCGCCAGCAGCTTCGGGACAGGGAATTCACCCCTCCACTTT	CASSFGTGNSPLHF	NA	TRBV5-1	TRBJ1-6	TRBD1
TGTGCCAGCCTCTGGGGGGGGGCAGGGCTTCGGACCGGGGAGCTGTTTTTT	CASLWGGAGLRTGELFF	NA	TRBV28	TRBJ2-2	NA
TGCGCCAGCAGCCCCCGAGTTGGGGACGAGCAGTACTTC	CASSPRVGDEQYF	few	TRBV4-1	TRBJ2-7	NA
TGCGCCACCAGGACAACACCCAGGGTGTACGAGCAGTACTTC	CATRTTPRVYEQYF	NA	TRBV10-2	TRBJ2-7	NA
TGCAGCGTCCTCCCGGACGGGCCCCATCAGCCCCAGCATTTT	CSVLPDGPHQPQHF	few	TRBV29-1	TRBJ1-5	NA
TGCAGCGTTGGAGAATCCTCCTATGGATCCCAGCATTTT	CSVGESSYGSQHF	NA	TRBV29-1	TRBJ1-5	NA
TGCAGCGTAGGAAGGCGGGGAGGTCGAGAGACCCAGTACTTC	CSVGRRGGRETQYF	NA	TRBV29-1	TRBJ2-5	NA
TGTGCCAGCAGCTTAGAAACAGCTTACAATGAGCAGTTCTTC	CASSLETAYNEQFF	NA	TRBV7-2	TRBJ2-1	NA
TGTGCCAGCAGCCGTTTAGGACAGGGCGGAGGTGAGCAGTTCTTC	CASSRLGQGGGEQFF	NA	TRBV28	TRBJ2-1	TRBD1
TGTGCCAGCAGACCCCAATTGGCGGGAGGGCCGGATCTCTGGTTCTTC	CASRPQLAGGPDLWFF	medium-sized	TRBV6-2/TRBV6-3	TRBJ2-1	TRBD2
TGCAGCGTCAGGGATTCCGGGGAGCTGTTTTTT	CSVRDSGELFF	NA	TRBV29-1	TRBJ2-2	NA
TGTGCCAGCAGCCAAGAAGGTGTGGGCCAAGGTACCCAGTACTTC	CASSQEGVGQGTQYF	few	TRBV4-2	TRBJ2-5	NA
TGCAGCTCGACAGTTGTCGGTGAGCAGTTCTTC	CSSTVVGEQFF	NA	TRBV29-1	TRBJ2-1	NA
TGCGCCAGCAGCTTATCGACGGGATACCGGGAGACCCAGTACTTC	CASSLSTGYRETQYF	NA	TRBV5-1	TRBJ2-5	NA
TGTGCCAGCAGTCGAACCAGTGAACCCCTCCACTTT	CASSRTSEPLHF	NA	TRBV6-1	TRBJ1-6	NA
TGTGCCATCCGCTCCTACAATGAGCAGTTCTTC	CAIRSYNEQFF	NA	TRBV6-2/TRBV6-3	TRBJ2-1	NA
TGCAGCGTTGCCGGGACAGTAAGCTCCTACGAGCAGTACTTC	CSVAGTVSSYEQYF	NA	TRBV29-1	TRBJ2-7	TRBD1
TGTGCCAGCAGTTCAGCGTCAGCCGATCAGCCCCAGCATTTT	CASSSASADQPQHF	NA	TRBV12-3/TRBV12-4	TRBJ1-5	NA
TGTGCCAGCAGCTTAGCCCGCGTAAAGAACATTCAGTACTTC	CASSLARVKNIQYF	NA	TRBV7-2	TRBJ2-4	NA
TGTGCCAGCAGCTTAGCTAGTTCTTTAGGGAACGAGCAGTACTTC	CASSLASSLGNEQYF	few	TRBV7-6	TRBJ2-7	NA
TGCGCCAGCAGCTCGGCAGGAGGGATAGGATCGGATACGCAGTATTTT	CASSSAGGIGSDTQYF	NA	TRBV5-1	TRBJ2-3	NA
TGCGCCAGCAGAGAGGGGGCAGGGTATGGCTACACCTTC	CASREGAGYGYTF	few	TRBV5-1	TRBJ1-2	TRBD1
TGTGCCAGCAGCCAAGGACTAGCGGGAACCTACGAGCAGTACTTC	CASSQGLAGTYEQYF	NA	TRBV7-2	TRBJ2-7	TRBD2
TGTGCCAGCAGCTTGGCCCTTTCCGGTGCTTCACCCCTCCACTTT	CASSLALSGASPLHF	NA	TRBV5-6	TRBJ1-6	NA
TGCGCCAGCAGCCAAGATCGACTAGCGGAGCCCAGGCAGTATTTT	CASSQDRLAEPRQYF	large	TRBV4-3	TRBJ2-3	TRBD2